The 18 T cell receptor beta chains given below trace back to one sample, sequenced in a study of cytomegalovirus exposure and HLA in healthy donors. The PCR employed 60 Vbeta primers together with 13 Jbeta primers. Repertoires were generated with immunoSEQ multiplex PCR, while TCRdb's copy carries only in-frame clones and drops some. This table has around 150,000 clones, approximately 80% appearing once. Sequences were obtained from PBMCs. These receptor sequences come from a man aged 18 to 30 in good health and CMV-seropositive.

The chain combines TRBV5-4 with TRBJ2-5, with 10 bases identical to TRBD2. J gave up 1 base and V 3 bases, and 6 bases lay outside the gene matches. The CDR3 covers 16 residues. The V gene's germline CDR1 is SGHNT and CDR2 YYREEE (reference sequence). CDR3 sequence (DNA): TGTGCCAGCAGCTCCGGGGTAGCGGGAGGCCAAGAGACCCAGTACTTC. It translates to CASSSGVAGGQETQYF.

The gene calls are TRBV6-1 and TRBJ2-1, with D uncertain. The germline V gene encodes CDR1 MNHNS and CDR2 SASEGT. The CDR3 is made up of 15 amino acids. Deletions cut 0 bases from V and 0 bases from J, with 6 bases between. The CDR3 DNA follows: TGTGCCAGCAGTGAAGCCGGTGTCTCCTACAATGAGCAGTTCTTC. Its translation is CASSEAGVSYNEQFF.

The CDR3 region has the DNA TGTGCCAGCAGTGAATATCCCGGGAGGGGCAATGAGCAGTTCTTC. This sequence encodes CASSEYPGRGNEQFF. This chain joins TRBV25-1 and TRBJ2-1, with 8 nucleotides matching TRBD2. The CDR3 runs to 15 residues. V was clipped by 0 bases and J by 6 bases; unmatched bases: 4. Germline V lookup: CDR1 MGHDK, CDR2 SYGVNS.

This sequence joins TRBV7-9 and TRBJ2-1; tentatively, D is TRBD2 (5 bases). Germline CDR1 and CDR2: SEHNR and FQNEAQ (reference sequence). The CDR3 has 14 residues. Trimming removed 4 bases from V and 3 bases from J, with 10 bases in between. As DNA, the CDR3 is TGTGCCAGCAGCTGGGCGGGCCGCTACAATGAGCAGTTCTTC. This codes for CASSWAGRYNEQFF.

The gene calls are TRBV6-6 and TRBJ2-1; unclear D gene. Germline values: CDR1 MNHNY, CDR2 SVGAGI (reference sequence). This CDR3 is 12 amino acids long. Trimming took 2 bases from V and 9 from J, leaving 8 bases between them. Written as DNA, the CDR3 is TGTGCCAGCAGTTACACAATTATTGAGCAGTTCTTC. Residues: CASSYTIIEQFF.

The chain couples TRBV14 to TRBJ1-6; D may be TRBD1 (6 bases). The CDR3 consists of 13 residues. Trimming removed 5 bases at V and 6 bases at J, with 8 bases between. Per the germline V gene, CDR1 is SGHDN and CDR2 is FVKESK. DNA for the CDR3: TGTGCCAGCAGCATCAGGGGTAATTCACCCCTCCACTTT. It yields the protein CASSIRGNSPLHF.

The rearrangement links TRBV15 to TRBJ2-2; possible D gene TRBD2, 7 bases. The CDR3 sequence is 16 residues long. The germline CDR1 and CDR2 sequences are LNHNV and YYDKDF (reference sequence). V was shortened by 0 bases and J by 3 bases, with 11 bases between the two germline ends. CDR3: CATSRDRGGDTGELFF. The CDR3 DNA sequence: TGTGCCACCAGCAGAGATAGGGGGGGAGACACCGGGGAGCTGTTTTTT.

V and J are TRBV7-2 and TRBJ2-1, with TRBD2 as a possible D gene (5 bases). From germline, CDR1 is SGHTA and CDR2 FQGNSA. Trimming cost V 3 bases and J 0 bases, with 12 bases left between them. This CDR3 is built from 16 residues. The CDR3: CASSFAAGISYNEQFF. CDR3 nucleotide sequence: TGTGCCAGCAGCTTCGCCGCGGGCATCTCCTACAATGAGCAGTTCTTC.

The chain joins TRBV5-1 to TRBJ1-2; a weak D match, TRBD1 (5 bases). The CDR3 covers 14 residues. Trimming left V 0 bases short and J 4 bases short, with 10 bases between. In germline, CDR1 is SGHRS, CDR2 YFSETQ. In DNA, the CDR3 is TGCGCCAGCAGCTTGGCGGGGGAGGGCTATGGCTACACCTTC. Protein sequence: CASSLAGEGYGYTF.

This sequence joins TRBV11-3 and TRBJ2-1, with 9 bases matching TRBD1. The germline V gene has CDR1 SGHNT and CDR2 YENEEA. CDR3 length equals 17 residues. The V and J ends lost 1 base and 7 bases, in that order; junction bases with no gene match: 11. CDR3 DNA sequence: TGTGCCAGCAGCTTAGGGATCGACAGGGGGATGGAGAATGAGCAGTTCTTC. Translation gives CASSLGIDRGMENEQFF.

The chain carries TRBV7-3 and TRBJ2-3; 14 bases map to TRBD2. The CDR3 runs 16 residues. The germline gives CDR1 SGHTA, CDR2 FQGTGA. The V segment lost 5 bases and the J segment 3 bases; nucleotides outside the gene matches: 4. CDR3 loop: CASSLGTSGGTDTQYF. The CDR3 region has the DNA TGTGCCAGCAGCCTGGGGACTAGCGGGGGAACAGATACGCAGTATTTT.

This clone was counted once. The chain joins TRBV7-2 to TRBJ1-2; 7 bases are shared with TRBD1. The CDR3 runs to 13 residues. CDR1 is SGHTA and CDR2 is FQGNSA in the germline V gene. The junction had 1 base not matched to a gene; V was cut back by 2 bases and J by 4 bases. CDR3 loop: CASSLSGGYGYTF. The CDR3 DNA is TGTGCCAGCAGCTTATCAGGGGGCTATGGCTACACCTTC.

The CDR3 is CAWRTTGSAGELFF. CDR3 DNA: TGTGCCTGGAGGACTACGGGGTCGGCCGGGGAGCTGTTTTTT. The V gene is TRBV30, the J gene TRBJ2-2; tentatively, D is TRBD2 (5 bases). The CDR3 is made up of 14 amino acids. Trimming removed 3 bases at V and 6 bases at J, with 14 bases between. Germline CDR1 GTSNPN, CDR2 SVGIG (reference sequence).

The CDR3 coding sequence is TGTGCCAGTAGTGCGACAGGGGGCTACACCTTC. It translates to CASSATGGYTF. The genes are TRBV19 and TRBJ1-2; 7 nucleotides match TRBD1. V shed 5 bases and J 8 bases; nucleotides not matched to a gene: 2. The CDR3 extends over 11 amino acids. Germline lookup yields CDR1 LNHDA and CDR2 SQIVND (reference sequence).

This chain links TRBV11-2 with TRBJ1-1; possibly TRBD1 for D (6 bases). From germline, CDR1 is SGHAT and CDR2 FQNNGV. The CDR3 totals 13 residues. The germline V and J ends were trimmed by 5 bases and 3 bases, with 10 bases remaining between them. CDR3 nucleotide sequence: TGTGCCAGCAGCCCCGGGACATACACTGAAGCTTTCTTT. As protein: CASSPGTYTEAFF.

V usage is TRBV29-1 and J usage is TRBJ1-5; TRBD1 agrees at 10 bases. Trimming cost V 7 bases and J 5 bases; bases outside gene matches: 8. Germline V CDR1 and CDR2: SQVTM, ANQGSEA. The CDR3 sequence is 14 residues long. In nucleotides, the CDR3 is TGCAGCGCCACCACCGGGACAGGGGATCAGCCCCAGCATTTT. Its translation: CSATTGTGDQPQHF.

In its sample, this clone was seen a few times. V usage is TRBV19 and J usage is TRBJ2-7; weak D call: TRBD1 (6 bases). This CDR3 contains 16 residues. The germline V and J ends were trimmed by 0 bases and 1 base, with 13 bases remaining between them. In germline, CDR1 is LNHDA, CDR2 SQIVND (reference sequence). The CDR3 coding sequence is TGTGCCAGTAGTATAGATCTAACAGGGATGTCCTACGAGCAGTACTTC. It translates to CASSIDLTGMSYEQYF. Drawing the rest from reference TRBV19 and TRBJ2-7, the complete variable domain is DGGITQSPKYLFRKEGQNVTLSCEQNLNHDAMYWYRQDPGQGLRLIYYSQIVNDFQKGDIAEGYSVSREKKESFPLTVTSAQKNPTAFYLCASSIDLTGMSYEQYFGPGTRLTVT.

The V and J genes are TRBV5-1 and TRBJ1-6, with TRBD1 as a possible D gene (5 bases). The germline CDR1 and CDR2 sequences are SGHRS and YFSETQ. The CDR3 is made up of 16 amino acids. The V end lost 0 bases, the J end lost 0 bases, and 7 bases lay between the germline ends. The CDR3 DNA follows: TGCGCCAGCAGCTTGGGACAGTTCTCCTATAATTCACCCCTCCACTTT. Its translation: CASSLGQFSYNSPLHF.